What follows describes a single T cell receptor (beta chain). The antigen remains unidentified. Every one of the patients relapsed after autologous stem cell transplantation (brentuximab vedotin exposure was variable). Assay: immunoSEQ multiplex PCR; the TCRdb copy retains only in-frame clones and omits some. Of some 84,000 clones in the sample, about nine tenths were seen once. The sample is drawn from a study of PD-1 blockade in classical Hodgkin lymphoma. Study observations and caveats: Healthy donors reportedly exceeded newly diagnosed patients in baseline TCR diversity. The diversity seen at baseline in complete responders resembled that of newly diagnosed patients.

CDR3 length equals 15 residues. V lost 2 bases and J 6 bases, leaving 18 bases between the germline ends. Germline V lookup: CDR1 GTSNPN, CDR2 SVGIG (reference sequence). Material: peripheral blood mononuclear cells (PBMCs), obtained before the second cycle of nivolumab. This clonotype originated in a human donor with classical Hodgkin lymphoma. The chain combines TRBV30 with TRBJ2-3; a weak D match, TRBD2 (7 bases). CDR3 region: CAWSISGGFGDTQYF. The CDR3 nucleotides read TGTGCCTGGAGTATCTCGGGGGGCTTTGGGGATACGCAGTATTTT.